This T cell receptor beta chain was recorded in a study of tumor and adjacent non-tumor tissue in lung cancer. This clonotype appeared many times. The CDR3 is 12 amino acids. The junction had 8 bases not matched to a gene; V was cut back by 10 bases and J by 6 bases. CDR1 is ENHRY and CDR2 is SYGVKD in the germline V gene. No cell sorting was done before RNA was extracted from the tissue. A modified ARM-PCR protocol with three rounds of nested PCR amplified TCRbeta. TCRdb reprocessed the multiplex PCR reads with MiXCR, giving one entry per CDR3 protein. This table has tens of thousands of distinct CDR3 sequences, about three fifths appearing once.

The clonotype comes from a man aged 45 to 65 with non-small cell lung cancer. Sequenced input: lung tumor tissue. The chain employs TRBV10-3 and TRBJ2-7; TRBD2 matches 8 bases. CDR3 DNA: TGTGCCACGGGACTAGGGCCTACCGAGCAGTACTTC. The encoded protein is CATGLGPTEQYF.